This T cell receptor beta chain derives from a study of blood T cell repertoires in COVID-19. Germline CDR1 is WNHNN and CDR2 is SYGVQD (reference sequence). The CDR3 length is 15 residues. V lost 9 bases to trimming and J lost 8 bases; unmatched junction nucleotides: 14. Clones were read by immunoSEQ multiplex PCR, and TCRdb kept only the in-frame ones, dropping some. The table has 150,000 to 200,000 clones, approximately 84% seen once. The origin of this receptor is a man in his fifties who had recovered from COVID-19. This rearrangement joins TRBV10-1 to TRBJ2-1, with 9 positions matching TRBD2. Source material: PBMCs or T cells enriched from blood (not recorded which). In DNA, the CDR3 is TGCGCCAGAGTAACGGGAGGCGGGGGGGCGTATGAGCAGTTCTTC. Translation gives CARVTGGGGAYEQFF.